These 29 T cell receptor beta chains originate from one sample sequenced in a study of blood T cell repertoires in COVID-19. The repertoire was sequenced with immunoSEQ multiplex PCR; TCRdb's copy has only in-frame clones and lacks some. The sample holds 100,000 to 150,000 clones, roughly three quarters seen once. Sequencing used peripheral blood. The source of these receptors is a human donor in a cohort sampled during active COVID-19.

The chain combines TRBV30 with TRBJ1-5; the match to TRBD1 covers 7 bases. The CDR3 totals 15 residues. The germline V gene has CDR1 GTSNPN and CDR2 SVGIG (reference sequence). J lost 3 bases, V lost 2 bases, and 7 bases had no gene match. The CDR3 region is CAWSLRDRLNQPQHF. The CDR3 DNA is TGTGCCTGGAGTCTCCGGGACAGACTCAATCAGCCCCAGCATTTT.

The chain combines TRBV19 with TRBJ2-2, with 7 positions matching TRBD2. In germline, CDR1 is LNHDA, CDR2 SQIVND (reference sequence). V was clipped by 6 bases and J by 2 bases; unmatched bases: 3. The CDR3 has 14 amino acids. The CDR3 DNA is TGTGCCAGTAGCCTAGCGGCTAACACCGGGGAGCTGTTTTTT. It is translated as CASSLAANTGELFF.

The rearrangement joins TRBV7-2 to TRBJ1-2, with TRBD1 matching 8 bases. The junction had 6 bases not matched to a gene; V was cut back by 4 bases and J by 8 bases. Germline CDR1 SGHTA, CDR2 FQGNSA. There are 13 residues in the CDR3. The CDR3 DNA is TGTGCCAGCAGCTCAGGCAGGGGGCTCGGCTACACCTTC. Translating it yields CASSSGRGLGYTF.

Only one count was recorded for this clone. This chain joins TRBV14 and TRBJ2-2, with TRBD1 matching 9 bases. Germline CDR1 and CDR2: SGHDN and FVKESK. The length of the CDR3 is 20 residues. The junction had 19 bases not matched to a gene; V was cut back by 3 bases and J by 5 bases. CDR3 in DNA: TGTGCCAGCAGCCACCTGATGGGTCGGACACAGGGGGCCTATACCGGGGAGCTGTTTTTT. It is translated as CASSHLMGRTQGAYTGELFF.

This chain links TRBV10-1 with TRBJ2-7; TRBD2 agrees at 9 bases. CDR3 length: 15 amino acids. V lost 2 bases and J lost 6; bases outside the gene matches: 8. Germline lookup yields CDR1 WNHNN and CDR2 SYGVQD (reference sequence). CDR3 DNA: TGCGCCAGCAGTGAGACCACGGGACTAGCAAGCGAGCAGTACTTC. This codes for CASSETTGLASEQYF.

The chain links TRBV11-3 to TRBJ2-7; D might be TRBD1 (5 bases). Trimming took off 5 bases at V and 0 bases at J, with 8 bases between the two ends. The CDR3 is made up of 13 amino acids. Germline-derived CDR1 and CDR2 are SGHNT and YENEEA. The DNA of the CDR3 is TGTGCCAGCAGCCTGACAGACTCCTACGAGCAGTACTTC. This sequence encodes CASSLTDSYEQYF.

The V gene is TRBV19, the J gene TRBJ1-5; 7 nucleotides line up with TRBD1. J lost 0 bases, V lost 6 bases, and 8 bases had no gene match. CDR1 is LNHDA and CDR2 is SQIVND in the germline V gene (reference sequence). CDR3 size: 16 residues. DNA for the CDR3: TGTGCCAGTAGCGGGGGACAGTTGTATAGCAATCAGCCCCAGCATTTT. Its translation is CASSGGQLYSNQPQHF.

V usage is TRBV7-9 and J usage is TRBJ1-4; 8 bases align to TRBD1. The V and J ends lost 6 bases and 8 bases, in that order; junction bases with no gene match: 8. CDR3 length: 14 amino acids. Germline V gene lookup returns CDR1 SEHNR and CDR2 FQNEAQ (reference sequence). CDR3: CASSLTGQGEKLFF. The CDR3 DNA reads TGTGCCAGCAGTCTAACCGGACAGGGAGAAAAACTGTTTTTT. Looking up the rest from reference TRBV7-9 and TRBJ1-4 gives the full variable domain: DTGVSQNPRHKITKRGQNVTFRCDPISEHNRLYWYRQTLGQGPEFLTYFQNEAQLEKSRLLSDRFSAERPKGSFSTLEIQRTEQGDSAMYLCASSLTGQGEKLFFGSGTQLSVL.

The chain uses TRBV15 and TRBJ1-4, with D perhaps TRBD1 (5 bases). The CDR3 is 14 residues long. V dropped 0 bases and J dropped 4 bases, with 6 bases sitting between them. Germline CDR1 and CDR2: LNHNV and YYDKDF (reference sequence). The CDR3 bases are TGTGCCACCAGCAGAGAACAGGTTAATGAAAAACTGTTTTTT. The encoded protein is CATSREQVNEKLFF.

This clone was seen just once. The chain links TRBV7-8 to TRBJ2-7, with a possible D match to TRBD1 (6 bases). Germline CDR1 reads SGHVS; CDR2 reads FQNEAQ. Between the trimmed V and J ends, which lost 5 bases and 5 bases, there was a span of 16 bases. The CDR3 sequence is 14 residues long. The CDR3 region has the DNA TGTGCCAGCAGCCCAGGGGTGAGGGATGACGAGCAGTACTTC. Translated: CASSPGVRDDEQYF.

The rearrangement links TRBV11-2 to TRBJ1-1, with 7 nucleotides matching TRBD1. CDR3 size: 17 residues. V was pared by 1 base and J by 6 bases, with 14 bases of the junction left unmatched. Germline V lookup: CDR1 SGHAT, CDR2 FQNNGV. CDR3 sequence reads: CASSLGGSTGVNAEAFF. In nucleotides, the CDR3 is TGTGCCAGCAGCTTAGGTGGCTCCACAGGGGTGAATGCTGAAGCTTTCTTT. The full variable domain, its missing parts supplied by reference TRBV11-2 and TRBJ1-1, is EAGVAQSPRYKIIEKRQSVAFWCNPISGHATLYWYQQILGQGPKLLIQFQNNGVVDDSQLPKDRFSAERLKGVDSTLKIQPAKLEDSAVYLCASSLGGSTGVNAEAFFGQGTRLTVV.

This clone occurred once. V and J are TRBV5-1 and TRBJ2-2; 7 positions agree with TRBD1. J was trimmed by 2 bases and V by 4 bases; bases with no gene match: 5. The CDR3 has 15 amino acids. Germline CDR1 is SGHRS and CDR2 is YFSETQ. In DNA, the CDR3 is TGCGCCAGCAGCCCGGGACAGTTAAACACCGGGGAGCTGTTTTTT. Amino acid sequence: CASSPGQLNTGELFF.

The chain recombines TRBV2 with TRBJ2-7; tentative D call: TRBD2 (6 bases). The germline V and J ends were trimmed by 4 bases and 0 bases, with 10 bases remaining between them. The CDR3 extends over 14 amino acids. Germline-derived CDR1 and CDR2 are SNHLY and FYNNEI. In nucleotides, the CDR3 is TGTGCCAGCAGTGCACTAGCTTCCTCCTACGAGCAGTACTTC. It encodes CASSALASSYEQYF.

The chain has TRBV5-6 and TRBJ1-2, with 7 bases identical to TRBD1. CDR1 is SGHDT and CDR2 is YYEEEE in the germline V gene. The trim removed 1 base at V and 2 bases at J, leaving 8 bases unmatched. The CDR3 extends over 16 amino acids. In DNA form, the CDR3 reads TGTGCCAGCAGCTTGCTTAAGGGGGCGCGGAACTATGGCTACACCTTC. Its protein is CASSLLKGARNYGYTF.

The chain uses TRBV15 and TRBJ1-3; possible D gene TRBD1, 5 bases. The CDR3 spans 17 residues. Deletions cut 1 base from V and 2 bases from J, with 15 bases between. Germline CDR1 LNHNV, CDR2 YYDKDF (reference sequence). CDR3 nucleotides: TGTGCCACCAGCAGAGGCCTGGGGCAATATCCTGGAAACACCATATATTTT. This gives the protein CATSRGLGQYPGNTIYF.

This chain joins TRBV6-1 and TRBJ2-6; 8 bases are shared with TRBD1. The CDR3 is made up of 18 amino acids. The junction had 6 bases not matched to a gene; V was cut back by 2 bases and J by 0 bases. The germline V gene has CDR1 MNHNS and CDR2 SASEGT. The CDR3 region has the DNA TGTGCCAGCAGTGAACTAACAGGACAGGGCTCTGGGGCCAACGTCCTGACTTTC. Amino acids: CASSELTGQGSGANVLTF.

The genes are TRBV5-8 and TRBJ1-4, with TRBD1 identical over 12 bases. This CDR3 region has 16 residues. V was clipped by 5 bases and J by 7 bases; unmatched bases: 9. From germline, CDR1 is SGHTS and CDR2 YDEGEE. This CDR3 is CASRTGTGGGSEKLFF. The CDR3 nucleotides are TGTGCCAGCAGGACCGGGACAGGGGGCGGGTCTGAAAAACTGTTTTTT.

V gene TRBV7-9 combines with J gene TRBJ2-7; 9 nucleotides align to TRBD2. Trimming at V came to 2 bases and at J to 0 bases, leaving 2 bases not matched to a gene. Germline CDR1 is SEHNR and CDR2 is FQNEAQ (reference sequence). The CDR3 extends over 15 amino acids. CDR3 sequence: CASSLTTSGSYEQYF. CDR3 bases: TGTGCCAGCAGCTTAACGACTAGCGGCTCCTACGAGCAGTACTTC.

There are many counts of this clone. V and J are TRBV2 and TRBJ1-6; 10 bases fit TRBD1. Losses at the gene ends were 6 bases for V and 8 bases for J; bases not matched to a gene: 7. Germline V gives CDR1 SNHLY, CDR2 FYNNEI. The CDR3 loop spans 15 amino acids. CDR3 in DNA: TGTGCCAGCAGACCTGGGACAGGGGCATATTCACCCCTCCACTTT. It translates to CASRPGTGAYSPLHF.

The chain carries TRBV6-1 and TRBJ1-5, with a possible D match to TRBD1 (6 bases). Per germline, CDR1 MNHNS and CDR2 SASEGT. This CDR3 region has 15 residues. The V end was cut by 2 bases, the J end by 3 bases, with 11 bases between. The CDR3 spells CASSETTGYNQPQHF. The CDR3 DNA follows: TGTGCCAGCAGTGAAACCACAGGGTACAATCAGCCCCAGCATTTT.

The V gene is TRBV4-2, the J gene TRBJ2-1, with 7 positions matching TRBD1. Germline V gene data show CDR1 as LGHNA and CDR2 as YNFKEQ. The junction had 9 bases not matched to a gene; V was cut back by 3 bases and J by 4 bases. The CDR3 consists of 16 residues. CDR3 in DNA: TGTGCCAGCAGCCAGGGCTCCGGGACAGCTTACAATGAGCAGTTCTTC. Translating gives CASSQGSGTAYNEQFF.

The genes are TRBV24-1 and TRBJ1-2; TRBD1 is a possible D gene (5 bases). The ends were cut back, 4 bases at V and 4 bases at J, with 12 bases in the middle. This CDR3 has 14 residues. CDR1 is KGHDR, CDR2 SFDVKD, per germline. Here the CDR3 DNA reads TGTGCCACCAGTGAAAGGGGAAAGGCCTATGGCTACACCTTC. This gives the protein CATSERGKAYGYTF.

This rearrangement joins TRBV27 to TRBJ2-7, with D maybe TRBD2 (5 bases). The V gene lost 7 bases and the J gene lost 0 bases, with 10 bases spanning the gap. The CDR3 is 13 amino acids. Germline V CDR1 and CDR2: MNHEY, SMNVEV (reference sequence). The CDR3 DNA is TGTGCCAGCAAAGGACTGGCCTCCTACGAGCAGTACTTC. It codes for CASKGLASYEQYF.

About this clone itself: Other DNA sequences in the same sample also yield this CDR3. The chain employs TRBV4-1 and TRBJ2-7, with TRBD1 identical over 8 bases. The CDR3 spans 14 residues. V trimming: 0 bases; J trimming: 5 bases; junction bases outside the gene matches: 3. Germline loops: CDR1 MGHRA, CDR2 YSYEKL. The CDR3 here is CASSQDGTGDEQYF. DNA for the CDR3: TGCGCCAGCAGCCAAGATGGGACAGGCGACGAGCAGTACTTC.

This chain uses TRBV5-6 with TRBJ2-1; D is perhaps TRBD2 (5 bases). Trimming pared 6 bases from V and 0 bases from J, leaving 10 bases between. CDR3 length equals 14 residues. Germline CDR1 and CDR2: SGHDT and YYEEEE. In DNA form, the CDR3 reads TGTGCCAGCACCCCGGGGAGCTCCTACAATGAGCAGTTCTTC. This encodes CASTPGSSYNEQFF.

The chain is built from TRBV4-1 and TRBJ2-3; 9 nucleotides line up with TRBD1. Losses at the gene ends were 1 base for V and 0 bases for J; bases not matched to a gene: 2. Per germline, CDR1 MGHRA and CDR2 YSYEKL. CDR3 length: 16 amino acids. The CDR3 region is CASSQVGTGSTDTQYF. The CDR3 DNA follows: TGCGCCAGCAGCCAAGTGGGGACAGGGAGCACAGATACGCAGTATTTT.

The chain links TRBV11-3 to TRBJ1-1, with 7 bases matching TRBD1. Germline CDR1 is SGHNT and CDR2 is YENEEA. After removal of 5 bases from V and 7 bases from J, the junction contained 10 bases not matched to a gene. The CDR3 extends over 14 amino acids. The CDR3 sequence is CASSPHGGTDEAFF. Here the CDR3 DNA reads TGTGCCAGCAGCCCCCATGGGGGGACAGATGAAGCTTTCTTT.

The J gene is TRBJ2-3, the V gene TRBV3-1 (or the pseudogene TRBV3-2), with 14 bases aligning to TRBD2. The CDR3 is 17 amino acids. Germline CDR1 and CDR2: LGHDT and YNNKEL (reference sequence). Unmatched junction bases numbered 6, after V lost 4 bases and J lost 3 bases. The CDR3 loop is CASSRGTSGRRTDTQYF. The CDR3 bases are TGTGCCAGCAGCCGAGGGACTAGCGGGAGAAGGACAGATACGCAGTATTTT.

The CDR3 loop is CAISEGTGGSGNTIYF. The CDR3 DNA follows: TGTGCCATCAGTGAAGGGACAGGGGGCTCTGGAAACACCATATATTTT. The gene calls are TRBV10-3 and TRBJ1-3; 11 bases are shared with TRBD1. CDR1 is ENHRY and CDR2 is SYGVKD in the germline V gene. The CDR3 contains 16 residues. V trimming: 3 bases; J trimming: 0 bases; junction bases outside the gene matches: 1.